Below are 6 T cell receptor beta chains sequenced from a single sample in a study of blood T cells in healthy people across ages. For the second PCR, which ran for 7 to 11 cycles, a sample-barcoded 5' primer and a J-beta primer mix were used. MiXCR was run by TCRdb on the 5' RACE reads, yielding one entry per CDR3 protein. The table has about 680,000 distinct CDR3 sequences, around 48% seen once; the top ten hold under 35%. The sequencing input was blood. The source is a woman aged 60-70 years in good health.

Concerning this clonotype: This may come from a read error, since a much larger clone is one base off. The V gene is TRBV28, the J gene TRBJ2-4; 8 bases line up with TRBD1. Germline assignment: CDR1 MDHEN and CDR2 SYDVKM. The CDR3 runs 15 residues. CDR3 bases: TGTGCCTGCAGTTTAGGGGACAGGGCCAAAAACATTCAGTACTTC. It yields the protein CACSLGDRAKNIQYF.

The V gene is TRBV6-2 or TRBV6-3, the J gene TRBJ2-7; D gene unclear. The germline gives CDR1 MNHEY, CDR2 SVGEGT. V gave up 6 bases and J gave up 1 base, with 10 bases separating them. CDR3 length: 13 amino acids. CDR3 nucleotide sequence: TGTGCCAGCAGAAAACTAAGTTCCTACGAGCAGTACTTC. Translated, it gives CASRKLSSYEQYF.

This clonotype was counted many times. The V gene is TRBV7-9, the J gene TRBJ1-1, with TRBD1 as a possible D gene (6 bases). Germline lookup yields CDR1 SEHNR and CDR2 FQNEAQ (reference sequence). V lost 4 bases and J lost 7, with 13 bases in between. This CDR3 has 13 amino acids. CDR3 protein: CASSSDSQFEAFF. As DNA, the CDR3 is TGTGCCAGCAGCTCGGACAGTCAATTTGAAGCTTTCTTT.

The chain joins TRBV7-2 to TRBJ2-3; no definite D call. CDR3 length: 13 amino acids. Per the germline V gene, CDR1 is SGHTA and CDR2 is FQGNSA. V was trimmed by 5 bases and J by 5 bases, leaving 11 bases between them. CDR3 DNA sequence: TGTGCCAGCAGCCCCGCTAATCAAGATACGCAGTATTTT. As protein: CASSPANQDTQYF.

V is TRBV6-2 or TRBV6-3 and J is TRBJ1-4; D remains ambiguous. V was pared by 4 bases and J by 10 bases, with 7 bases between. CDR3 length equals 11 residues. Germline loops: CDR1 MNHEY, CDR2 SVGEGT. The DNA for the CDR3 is TGTGCCAGCAGTTTGTCAGGAAAACTGTTTTTT. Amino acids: CASSLSGKLFF.

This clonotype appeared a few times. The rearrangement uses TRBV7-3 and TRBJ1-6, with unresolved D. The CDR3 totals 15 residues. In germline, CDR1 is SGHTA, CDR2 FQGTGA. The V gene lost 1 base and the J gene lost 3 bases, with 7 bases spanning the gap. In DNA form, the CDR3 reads TGTGCCAGCAGCTTAAGGGCAGACTATAATTCACCCCTCCACTTT. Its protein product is CASSLRADYNSPLHF.